The T cell receptor (beta chain) under discussion was sequenced for a study of memory B cells and T cells in multiple sclerosis. Points from the study as a whole: Shared clonotype counts depended on differing compartment clone-set sizes and were normalized.

Comments on this clone: Antigen unknown.

Losses at the gene ends were 1 base for V and 8 bases for J; bases not matched to a gene: 6. Germline assignment: CDR1 SEHNR and CDR2 FQNEAQ (reference sequence). The CDR3 contains 14 residues. Here immunoSEQ multiplex PCR was the method, and the copy in TCRdb shows in-frame clones only, minus some. The sample holds approximately 30,000 clones, roughly 86% seen once. After stimulus-free culture, autoproliferating CFSE-dim and non-proliferating CFSE-high T cells were sequenced separately. Cultures began with some 49 million CFSE-labeled PBMCs, unstimulated for under 8 days, with replicate wells pooled. The PBMCs received about 0.5 uM CFSE and serum-free culture with no added stimuli.

The sample consisted of PBMCs from blood kept in culture. The chain recombines TRBV7-9 with TRBJ1-2, with TRBD1 matching 8 bases. The receptor was isolated from a human donor with multiple sclerosis. The CDR3 DNA reads TGTGCCAGCAGCTTAGATAACAGGGGGGACGGCTACACCTTC. This codes for CASSLDNRGDGYTF.